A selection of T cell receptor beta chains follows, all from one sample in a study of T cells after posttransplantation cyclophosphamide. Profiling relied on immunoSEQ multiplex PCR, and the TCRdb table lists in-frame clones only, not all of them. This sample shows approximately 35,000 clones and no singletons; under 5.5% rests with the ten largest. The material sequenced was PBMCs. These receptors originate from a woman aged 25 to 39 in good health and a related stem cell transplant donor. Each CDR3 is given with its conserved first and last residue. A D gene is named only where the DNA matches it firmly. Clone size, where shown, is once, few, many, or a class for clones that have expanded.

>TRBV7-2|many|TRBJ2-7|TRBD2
CASRVVGGAYEQYF
TGTGCCAGCAGAGTCGTCGGGGGGGCGTACGAGCAGTACTTC
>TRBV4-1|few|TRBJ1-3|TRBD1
CASSRGVSGGSGNTIYF
TGCGCCAGCAGCCGAGGGGTGTCAGGGGGCTCTGGAAACACCATATATTTT
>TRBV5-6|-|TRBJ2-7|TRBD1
CASSWGTGGSEQYF
TGTGCCAGCAGCTGGGGGACAGGAGGGTCCGAGCAGTACTTC
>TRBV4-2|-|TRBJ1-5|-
CASSQYSANQPQHF
TGTGCCAGCAGCCAATACAGTGCCAATCAGCCCCAGCATTTT
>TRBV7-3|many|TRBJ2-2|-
CASSSPPPGAGTGELFF
TGTGCCAGCAGCTCCCCTCCCCCCGGGGCGGGGACCGGGGAGCTGTTTTTT
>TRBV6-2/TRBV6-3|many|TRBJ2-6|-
CASSYPPGKRVAGANVLTF
TGTGCCAGCAGTTACCCCCCCGGAAAGCGGGTAGCTGGGGCCAACGTCCTGACTTTC
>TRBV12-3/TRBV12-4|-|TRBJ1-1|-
CASSFGGGTEAFF
TGTGCCAGCAGTTTCGGGGGAGGGACTGAAGCTTTCTTT
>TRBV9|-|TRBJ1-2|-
CASSMLTGSVWWYTF
TGTGCCAGCAGCATGCTGACGGGGAGTGTATGGTGGTACACCTTC
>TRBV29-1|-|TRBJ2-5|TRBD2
CSVELREGGPQETQYF
TGCAGCGTTGAACTCCGGGAGGGGGGGCCCCAAGAGACCCAGTACTTC
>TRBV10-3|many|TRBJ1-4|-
CAIRDTGATNEKLFF
TGTGCCATCAGAGATACTGGTGCAACTAATGAAAAACTGTTTTTT
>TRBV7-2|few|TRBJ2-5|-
CASSWKGQETQYF
TGTGCCAGCAGCTGGAAGGGGCAAGAGACCCAGTACTTC
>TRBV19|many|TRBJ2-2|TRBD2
CASSIASGGAGELFF
TGTGCCAGTAGTATAGCTAGCGGGGGGGCCGGGGAGCTGTTTTTT